This TCR beta chain is from a study of T cell responses to AZD1222 COVID-19 vaccine. Data came from immunoSEQ multiplex PCR; TCRdb stores just in-frame clones and leaves some out. Among about 120,000 clones listed, 80% to 90% were seen once. With V trimmed by 4 bases and J by 7 bases, 6 bases remained unmatched. This CDR3 contains 13 residues. CDR1 and CDR2 (germline): LNHDA, SQIVND (reference sequence). Findings and limits, study-wide: Seropositive AZD1222 recipients at baseline numbered only 5 or 6.

About this clone: The antigen is unknown.

The receptor was derived from an adult in good health. Here the sequenced sample was peripheral blood, taken on day 0 of AZD1222 vaccination. The gene calls are TRBV19 and TRBJ2-7, with TRBD1 identical over 8 bases. The CDR3 here is CASSTGTGTEQYF. Here the CDR3 DNA reads TGTGCCAGTAGTACCGGGACAGGAACTGAGCAGTACTTC.